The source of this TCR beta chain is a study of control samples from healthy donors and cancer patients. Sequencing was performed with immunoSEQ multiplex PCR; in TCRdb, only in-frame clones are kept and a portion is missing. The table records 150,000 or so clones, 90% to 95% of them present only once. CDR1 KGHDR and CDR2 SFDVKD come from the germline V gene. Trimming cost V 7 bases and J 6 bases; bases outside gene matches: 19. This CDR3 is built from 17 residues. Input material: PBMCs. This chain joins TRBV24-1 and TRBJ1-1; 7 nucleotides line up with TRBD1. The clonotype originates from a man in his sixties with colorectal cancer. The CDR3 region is CATSPTPRQGSRAEAFF. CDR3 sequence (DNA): TGTGCCACCAGCCCCACCCCCCGACAGGGCAGTAGGGCTGAAGCTTTCTTT.